The 24 T cell receptor beta chains below come from one sample, sequenced in a study of identical twins. Each CDR3 protein is one row after TCRdb ran MiXCR on the 5' RACE reads. This sample carries hundreds of thousands of distinct CDR3 sequences, approximately 21% of them seen once, and the ten largest clones take roughly 4%. These same data were also listed under a study on T cells expressing NK-cell markers.

Input material: PBMCs. All receptors come from a woman under 30 in good health.

This clonotype occurred many times. The chain has TRBV20-1 and TRBJ2-3, with no clear D. Germline assignment: CDR1 DFQATT and CDR2 SNEGSKA (reference sequence). The CDR3 spans 13 residues. The germline V and J ends were trimmed by 0 bases and 2 bases, with 6 bases remaining between them. The chain's CDR3 is CSARDSHTDTQYF. The DNA of the CDR3 is TGCAGTGCTAGAGACAGCCACACAGATACGCAGTATTTT.

The chain recombines TRBV29-1 with TRBJ2-1; the D gene is possibly TRBD2 (6 bases). Trimming stripped 1 base from V and 7 bases from J, with 14 bases between. CDR3 length equals 14 residues. Germline CDR1 SQVTM, CDR2 ANQGSEA. CDR3 amino acids: CSVEGGTRKNEQFF. The CDR3 region has the DNA TGCAGCGTTGAAGGCGGGACGCGTAAGAATGAGCAGTTCTTC.

The chain carries TRBV15 and TRBJ2-7; no clear D. V gave up 0 bases and J gave up 7 bases, with 13 bases separating them. This CDR3 comprises 14 residues. Germline V gene data show CDR1 as LNHNV and CDR2 as YYDKDF (reference sequence). In DNA form, the CDR3 reads TGTGCCACCAGCAGAGATATCAAGACTGGGGAGCAGTACTTC. Translating it yields CATSRDIKTGEQYF.

This clonotype was seen a handful of times. This chain joins TRBV3-1 and TRBJ1-1, with no clear D. The length of the CDR3 is 14 residues. V was trimmed by 1 base and J by 7 bases, leaving 13 bases between them. In germline, CDR1 is LGHDT, CDR2 YNNKEL (reference sequence). In nucleotides, the CDR3 is TGTGCCAGCAGCCAAGGCGGAGGAGCCAGTGAAGCTTTCTTT. Translation gives CASSQGGGASEAFF. The variable domain in full, with the rest retrieved from reference TRBV3-1 and TRBJ1-1, is DTAVSQTPKYLVTQMGNDKSIKCEQNLGHDTMYWYKQDSKKFLKIMFSYNNKELIINETVPNRFSPKSPDKAHLNLHINSLELGDSAVYFCASSQGGGASEAFFGQGTRLTVV.

This clonotype has just a few counts. The genes are TRBV4-3 and TRBJ2-6; D call uncertain. The CDR3 has 16 amino acids. Per germline, CDR1 LGHNA and CDR2 YSLEER. V lost 5 bases to trimming and J lost 0 bases, with 11 bases between them. CDR3 sequence (DNA): TGCGCCAGCAGCATTTCCAAGTCCTCTGGGGCCAACGTCCTGACTTTC. It is translated as CASSISKSSGANVLTF.

The rearrangement links TRBV7-2 to TRBJ2-7; a weak D match, TRBD2 (6 bases). Per germline, CDR1 SGHTA and CDR2 FQGNSA. The CDR3 extends over 15 amino acids. V was cut by 1 base and J by 3 bases, with 13 bases left in between. CDR3 in DNA: TGTGCCAGCAGCTTAGTTGGAGCGGACTACTACGAGCAGTACTTC. The encoded protein is CASSLVGADYYEQYF.

The chain employs TRBV6-5 and TRBJ2-5; TRBD2 matches at 9 bases. V was clipped by 0 bases and J by 5 bases; unmatched bases: 7. The CDR3 length is 16 residues. Per germline, CDR1 MNHEY and CDR2 SVGAGI. In DNA, the CDR3 is TGTGCCAGCAGTTACTCGATTAGCGGGAGCCATGAGACCCAGTACTTC. This translates into CASSYSISGSHETQYF.

This clonotype was counted between two and nine times. The chain recombines TRBV5-1 with TRBJ2-5, with 7 bases that match TRBD1. Losses at the gene ends were 4 bases for V and 7 bases for J; bases not matched to a gene: 10. This CDR3 contains 14 residues. Germline loops: CDR1 SGHRS, CDR2 YFSETQ. CDR3 residues: CASSQHRGDGTQYF. CDR3 DNA sequence: TGCGCCAGCAGCCAACACAGGGGAGACGGGACCCAGTACTTC.

This clonotype came up a few times. Here the CDR3 reads CASSPDPGALYNEQFF. CDR3 coding DNA: TGCGCCAGCAGCCCCGACCCCGGGGCCCTATACAATGAGCAGTTCTTC. This sequence joins TRBV5-1 and TRBJ2-1; D may match TRBD1 or TRBD2 (5 bases each). The germline V and J ends were trimmed by 4 bases and 4 bases, with 18 bases remaining between them. CDR1 and CDR2 from the germline V gene are SGHRS and YFSETQ. The CDR3 sequence is 16 residues long.

The CDR3: CSARLGQGASEQYF. The CDR3 region has the DNA TGCAGTGCTAGACTAGGACAGGGGGCTTCCGAGCAGTACTTC. The chain combines TRBV20-1 with TRBJ2-7; 11 bases match TRBD1. CDR3 size: 14 residues. CDR1 and CDR2 (germline): DFQATT, SNEGSKA (reference sequence). J was trimmed by 6 bases and V by 2 bases; bases with no gene match: 6.

The chain joins TRBV29-1 to TRBJ1-1; no definite D call. Germline V lookup: CDR1 SQVTM, CDR2 ANQGSEA. V gave up 6 bases and J gave up 4 bases, with 9 bases separating them. This CDR3 has 11 amino acids. This CDR3 is CSVQPGTEAFF. CDR3 DNA: TGCAGCGTACAACCAGGCACTGAAGCTTTCTTT.

V usage is TRBV15 and J usage is TRBJ2-3; possible D gene TRBD1, 5 bases. The germline V gene encodes CDR1 LNHNV and CDR2 YYDKDF (reference sequence). V was cut by 6 bases and J by 3 bases, with 13 bases left in between. This CDR3 comprises 14 residues. CDR3 DNA: TGTGCCACCAGTTCGCCAGGGTGGACAGATACGCAGTATTTT. Its protein is CATSSPGWTDTQYF.

V gene TRBV11-2 combines with J gene TRBJ2-3, with 7 positions matching TRBD1. This CDR3 spans 18 amino acids. CDR1 is SGHAT, CDR2 FQNNGV, per germline. The ends lost 5 bases at V and 6 bases at J; junction bases unmatched: 20. CDR3: CASSALRGGKRDIDTQYF. The CDR3 DNA is TGTGCCAGCAGCGCCCTGAGAGGGGGCAAGCGAGACATCGATACGCAGTATTTT.

This clonotype was counted between two and nine times. The chain combines TRBV12-3 or TRBV12-4 with TRBJ2-7; D perhaps matches TRBD2 (5 bases). V was cut by 4 bases and J by 0 bases, with 13 bases left in between. CDR3 length equals 15 residues. The CDR3: CASSSRGISSYEQYF. The CDR3 DNA sequence: TGTGCCAGCAGTTCTCGGGGAATTAGCTCCTACGAGCAGTACTTC.

A few counts support this clonotype. The chain joins TRBV5-1 to TRBJ2-7; 7 bases align to TRBD1. With V trimmed by 4 bases and J by 6 bases, 4 bases remained unmatched. The CDR3 runs 12 residues. The germline V gene encodes CDR1 SGHRS and CDR2 YFSETQ. Written as DNA, the CDR3 is TGCGCCAGCAGCATCGACAGGGCCGAGCAGTACTTC. This encodes CASSIDRAEQYF.

The V and J genes are TRBV7-6 and TRBJ2-5; D gene ambiguous. V shed 1 base and J shed 6 bases, with 12 bases lying between them. This CDR3 has 14 amino acids. CDR1 is SGHVS and CDR2 is FNYEAQ in the germline V gene. The CDR3 sequence is CASSLEVDPKTQYF. In DNA, the CDR3 is TGTGCCAGCAGCTTAGAAGTAGATCCGAAGACCCAGTACTTC.

This clonotype was detected a few times. The chain recombines TRBV20-1 with TRBJ2-3; the D call may be TRBD1 or TRBD2 (6 bases each). V lost 4 bases and J 8 bases, leaving 22 bases between the germline ends. This CDR3 has 15 residues. Germline values: CDR1 DFQATT, CDR2 SNEGSKA (reference sequence). CDR3 loop: CSAINGGQGWGTQYF. CDR3 bases: TGCAGTGCTATAAACGGGGGCCAAGGATGGGGTACGCAGTATTTT.

This sequence joins TRBV7-8 and TRBJ2-5; 14 bases line up with TRBD2. V lost 5 bases, J lost 5 bases, and 7 bases stayed unmatched. Germline loops: CDR1 SGHVS, CDR2 FQNEAQ. CDR3 length: 16 amino acids. The CDR3 here is CASSRLAGGLRETQYF. Written as DNA, the CDR3 is TGTGCCAGCAGCCGACTAGCGGGAGGGCTGAGGGAGACCCAGTACTTC.

In its sample, this clonotype was seen once. V usage is TRBV10-3 and J usage is TRBJ1-2; 7 bases are shared with TRBD1. CDR3 length: 13 amino acids. Germline V gene sequence: CDR1 ENHRY, CDR2 SYGVKD. V was pared by 5 bases and J by 4 bases, with 4 bases of the junction left unmatched. CDR3 sequence (DNA): TGTGCCATCAGTTGGACAGGCCTCTATGGCTACACCTTC. Protein: CAISWTGLYGYTF.

The V and J genes are TRBV5-4 and TRBJ1-5; D is ambiguous. The V end lost 3 bases, the J end lost 4 bases, and 11 bases lay between the germline ends. The length of the CDR3 is 14 residues. CDR1 and CDR2 (germline): SGHNT, YYREEE (reference sequence). As DNA, the CDR3 is TGTGCCAGCAGCTCCTCTACTGGGAATCAGCCCCAGCATTTT. It translates to CASSSSTGNQPQHF. Full variable domain (rest looked up from reference TRBV5-4 and TRBJ1-5): ETGVTQSPTHLIKTRGQQVTLRCSSQSGHNTVSWYQQALGQGPQFIFQYYREEENGRGNFPPRFSGLQFPNYSSELNVNALELDDSALYLCASSSSTGNQPQHFGDGTRLSIL.

The table lists this clonotype with many counts. This chain joins TRBV7-2 and TRBJ2-1, with D unresolved. Trimming shortened V by 0 bases and J by 4 bases, and 7 bases separated the two germline ends. Looked up from germline, CDR1 is SGHTA and CDR2 is FQGNSA. The CDR3 contains 14 residues. CDR3 protein: CASSLARLYNEQFF. In DNA form, the CDR3 reads TGTGCCAGCAGCTTAGCCAGACTGTACAATGAGCAGTTCTTC.

V usage is TRBV7-9 and J usage is TRBJ2-1; a possible D gene is TRBD1 (6 bases). This CDR3 spans 14 amino acids. V lost 3 bases and J lost 15, with 21 bases in between. Germline CDR1 is SEHNR and CDR2 is FQNEAQ (reference sequence). CDR3: CASSFPQGQTRVFF. CDR3 nucleotide sequence: TGTGCCAGCAGCTTCCCACAGGGACAAACCAGGGTGTTCTTC.

This clonotype was seen a few times. This sequence joins TRBV5-1 and TRBJ1-1, with D unclear. The V end lost 0 bases, the J end lost 1 base, and 4 bases lay between the germline ends. CDR3 length equals 13 residues. Germline V gene sequence: CDR1 SGHRS, CDR2 YFSETQ. The CDR3 protein is CASSLAKNTEAFF. DNA for the CDR3: TGCGCCAGCAGCTTGGCGAAGAACACTGAAGCTTTCTTT.

There are a few counts of this clonotype. The chain carries TRBV6-5 and TRBJ2-1; 10 bases agree with TRBD2. J was trimmed by 8 bases and V by 4 bases; bases with no gene match: 8. This CDR3 is built from 15 residues. Germline loops: CDR1 MNHEY, CDR2 SVGAGI. The CDR3 loop is CASSLLAGAPYEQFF. CDR3 DNA sequence: TGTGCCAGCAGTTTGCTAGCGGGAGCCCCCTATGAGCAGTTCTTC.